A selection of T cell receptor beta chains follows, all from one sample in a study of beta chain features in type 1 diabetes. The method was immunoSEQ multiplex PCR; TCRdb's version includes in-frame clones alone and lacks a portion of them. The sample consists of about 260,000 clones, around 21% of them appearing once. Sequenced sample: naive CD4+ T cells from blood. The receptors here all came from a woman aged 35 to 49 with type 1 diabetes. CDR3s include the opening cysteine and the closing phenylalanine or tryptophan. D genes are given only for firm matches. Clone size, where shown, is once, few, many, or a class for clones that have expanded.

clone_size: few; v_call: TRBV9; d_call: TRBD2; j_call: TRBJ2-1; cdr3_nt: TGTGCCAGCAGCCCCACGGTAGCGGGAGCTTTCTACAATGAGCAGTTCTTC; cdr3_aa: CASSPTVAGAFYNEQFF
clone_size: .; v_call: TRBV5-4; d_call: .; j_call: TRBJ1-1; cdr3_nt: TGTGCCAGCAGCTTAGTCGGGACAAATGAAGCTTTCTTT; cdr3_aa: CASSLVGTNEAFF
clone_size: few; v_call: TRBV2; d_call: .; j_call: TRBJ1-4; cdr3_nt: TGTGCCAGCAGTGAGAGGCTCCGAAATGAAAAACTGTTTTTT; cdr3_aa: CASSERLRNEKLFF
clone_size: few; v_call: TRBV5-1; d_call: .; j_call: TRBJ1-5; cdr3_nt: TGCGCCAGCAGCTTGGACGGACGCGGGACTCAGCCCCAGCATTTT; cdr3_aa: CASSLDGRGTQPQHF
clone_size: .; v_call: TRBV6-6; d_call: TRBD1; j_call: TRBJ1-4; cdr3_nt: TGTGCCAGCACCCTCCGACAGGGAATGTTTGAAAAACTGTTTTTT; cdr3_aa: CASTLRQGMFEKLFF
clone_size: .; v_call: TRBV28; d_call: TRBD1; j_call: TRBJ1-2; cdr3_nt: TGTGCCAGCAGTACCGGGGGACAGTATGGCTACACCTTC; cdr3_aa: CASSTGGQYGYTF
clone_size: .; v_call: TRBV6-1; d_call: TRBD1; j_call: TRBJ2-3; cdr3_nt: TGTGCCAGCAGTGATGGTCTCGGACAGGGACGGGCTACGCAGTATTTT; cdr3_aa: CASSDGLGQGRATQYF
clone_size: .; v_call: TRBV6-5; d_call: .; j_call: TRBJ1-2; cdr3_nt: TGTGCCAGCAGTGCAGGGTTAATCGGCTACACCTTC; cdr3_aa: CASSAGLIGYTF
clone_size: .; v_call: TRBV5-1; d_call: TRBD2; j_call: TRBJ2-7; cdr3_nt: TGCGCCAGCAGCCCGTCCGGCGGGGGGCAGTACTTC; cdr3_aa: CASSPSGGGQYF
clone_size: .; v_call: TRBV11-2; d_call: .; j_call: TRBJ1-5; cdr3_nt: TGTGCCAGCAGCTTAGATCCCGGCAATCAGCCCCAGCATTTT; cdr3_aa: CASSLDPGNQPQHF
clone_size: .; v_call: TRBV2; d_call: TRBD2; j_call: TRBJ2-1; cdr3_nt: TGTGCCAGCAGTGTTCTAGCGGGGGGAAACAATGAGCAGTTCTTC; cdr3_aa: CASSVLAGGNNEQFF
clone_size: few; v_call: TRBV9; d_call: TRBD1; j_call: TRBJ2-6; cdr3_nt: TGTGCCAGCAGCGTTGACTGGGACAGCACTGGGGCCAACGTCCTGACTTTC; cdr3_aa: CASSVDWDSTGANVLTF
clone_size: .; v_call: TRBV6-6; d_call: .; j_call: TRBJ2-5; cdr3_nt: TGTGCCAGCAACCGACGGGAGGAGACCCAGTACTTC; cdr3_aa: CASNRREETQYF
clone_size: .; v_call: TRBV2; d_call: .; j_call: TRBJ1-2; cdr3_nt: TGTGCCAGCAGTACCACAGGGAAGGATGGCTACACCTTC; cdr3_aa: CASSTTGKDGYTF
clone_size: .; v_call: TRBV4-1; d_call: .; j_call: TRBJ1-1; cdr3_nt: TGCGCCAGCAGCCAAGATGTTACGGGGGGCACTGAAGCTTTCTTT; cdr3_aa: CASSQDVTGGTEAFF
clone_size: .; v_call: TRBV7-2; d_call: TRBD1; j_call: TRBJ2-3; cdr3_nt: TGTGCCAGCAGCTTAGGGGGCTCGACAGGGACAGATACGCAGTATTTT; cdr3_aa: CASSLGGSTGTDTQYF
clone_size: few; v_call: TRBV5-1; d_call: .; j_call: TRBJ2-5; cdr3_nt: TGCGCCAGCAGCGGGGGACTCCAAGAGACCCAGTACTTC; cdr3_aa: CASSGGLQETQYF
clone_size: few; v_call: TRBV5-4; d_call: TRBD2; j_call: TRBJ2-7; cdr3_nt: TGTGCCAGCAGCAGGAACGGGGGGGAAACCTACGAGCAGTACTTC; cdr3_aa: CASSRNGGETYEQYF
clone_size: .; v_call: TRBV5-4; d_call: .; j_call: TRBJ2-1; cdr3_nt: TGTGCCAGCAGCTTGGACAACGGAGGCTCCTACAATGAGCAGTTCTTC; cdr3_aa: CASSLDNGGSYNEQFF
clone_size: few; v_call: TRBV4-3; d_call: .; j_call: TRBJ2-3; cdr3_nt: TGCGCCAGCAGCCAGGCACGGAGCGGAGCCGCAGATACGCAGTATTTT; cdr3_aa: CASSQARSGAADTQYF
clone_size: few; v_call: TRBV29-1; d_call: .; j_call: TRBJ1-2; cdr3_nt: TGCAGCGTGGTACAAGGTGGCCGGGTGGGTGGCTACACCTTC; cdr3_aa: CSVVQGGRVGGYTF
clone_size: .; v_call: TRBV4-3; d_call: .; j_call: TRBJ2-7; cdr3_nt: TGCGCCAGCAGCCAAGATGTAGTAGCAGACGAGCAGTACTTC; cdr3_aa: CASSQDVVADEQYF
clone_size: .; v_call: TRBV4-1; d_call: TRBD1; j_call: TRBJ2-5; cdr3_nt: TGCGCCAGCAGCCGAGGGGGCGAGACCCAGTACTTC; cdr3_aa: CASSRGGETQYF
clone_size: .; v_call: TRBV7-9; d_call: .; j_call: TRBJ2-5; cdr3_nt: TGTGCCAGCAGCTTGGGCACCTCGCAAGAGACCCAGTACTTC; cdr3_aa: CASSLGTSQETQYF
clone_size: few; v_call: TRBV18; d_call: .; j_call: TRBJ1-1; cdr3_nt: TGTGCCAGCTCCCCCTTTGAGGGTAGCGGCACTGAAGCTTTCTTT; cdr3_aa: CASSPFEGSGTEAFF
clone_size: few; v_call: TRBV15; d_call: TRBD1; j_call: TRBJ1-2; cdr3_nt: TGTGCCACCAGCCCGGGGTGGGACAGGGATTATGGCTACACCTTC; cdr3_aa: CATSPGWDRDYGYTF
clone_size: .; v_call: TRBV4-2; d_call: .; j_call: TRBJ1-1; cdr3_nt: TGTGCCAGCAGCCAAGAATCGGGGGGGACTGAAGCTTTCTTT; cdr3_aa: CASSQESGGTEAFF
clone_size: .; v_call: TRBV7-3; d_call: .; j_call: TRBJ1-1; cdr3_nt: TGTGCCAGCAGCTCTAGTAGCACGCGAGGAACTGAAGCTTTCTTT; cdr3_aa: CASSSSSTRGTEAFF
clone_size: .; v_call: TRBV28; d_call: TRBD1; j_call: TRBJ1-1; cdr3_nt: TGTGCCAGCAGCCCACAGGGGTGGACTGAAGCTTTCTTT; cdr3_aa: CASSPQGWTEAFF